Each of the 3 T cell receptor beta chains below was sequenced from the same sample in a study of vaccination and CD4 T cells after COVID-19. The treatment here: approximately nine-day PBMC culture with coronavirus spike peptide pools or control peptides (ViraFEST assay). An Oncomine TCR Beta short-read assay was used to sequence the DNA from cultured CD4+ T cells. TCRdb processed the PCR reads anew with MiXCR; each CDR3 protein has one entry. The sample yields approximately 11,000 distinct CDR3 sequences, 30% to 35% seen once. Which antigens these TCRs recognize remains unknown. This sample comprised CD4+ T cells from blood, cultured in vitro, obtained after SARS-CoV-2 vaccination. These TCRs come from a human donor who had recovered from COVID-19.

This sequence joins TRBV27 and TRBJ1-5; 9 nucleotides agree with TRBD1. The V gene's germline CDR1 is MNHEY and CDR2 SMNVEV (reference sequence). The CDR3 covers 17 residues. The V and J ends lost 6 bases and 0 bases, in that order; junction bases with no gene match: 9. The CDR3: CASRKTGGEYSNQPQHF. CDR3 in DNA: TGTGCCAGCAGAAAGACAGGGGGGGAATATAGCAATCAGCCCCAGCATTTT.

This chain uses TRBV12-3 or TRBV12-4 with TRBJ1-1; no firm D call. V was clipped by 6 bases and J by 1 base, with 9 bases between them. The CDR3 totals 13 residues. As DNA, the CDR3 is TGTGCCAGCAGCCTGGGAGGGAACACTGAAGCTTTCTTT. It encodes CASSLGGNTEAFF.

V is TRBV29-1 and J is TRBJ1-3, with D hard to call. The CDR3 covers 12 residues. Trimming pared 6 bases from V and 0 bases from J, leaving 6 bases between. Germline V gene data show CDR1 as SQVTM and CDR2 as ANQGSEA. Here the CDR3 DNA reads TGCAGCGTCCCTATCTCTGGAAACACCATATATTTT. Its translation: CSVPISGNTIYF. The entire variable domain, with the rest obtained from reference TRBV29-1 and TRBJ1-3, is as follows: SAVISQKPSRDICQRGTSLTIQCQVDSQVTMMFWYRQQPGQSLTLIATANQGSEATYESGFVIDKFPISRPNLTFSTLTVSNMSPEDSSIYLCSVPISGNTIYFGEGSWLTVV.